This T cell receptor beta chain is drawn from a study of T-cell reconstitution after alpha-beta-depleted transplantation in children. Whole-study findings and limits: By about two months after transplant, alpha-beta T cells reportedly arose from several hundred graft clones that had expanded. Diversity and T-cell counts at one year after transplant derived mostly from new T cells. Diversity of TCRbeta at day 60 was high in some patients, arising from surviving recipient T cells and thymic progenitors.

Unique molecular identifiers were incorporated during preparation of the TCRbeta library. TCRdb ran MiXCR on the PCR reads and lists one entry per CDR3 protein. The table has 100,000 or so distinct CDR3 sequences, roughly 6% seen once. At least ten counts were recorded for this clonotype. As yet, its antigen is unknown. The CDR3 totals 15 residues. The germline CDR1 and CDR2 sequences are SGHRS and YFSETQ. J lost 7 bases, V lost 0 bases, and 8 bases had no gene match. V and J are TRBV5-1 and TRBJ2-7; 9 bases are shared with TRBD2. This specimen was PBMCs, mostly from graft donor cells, taken 60 days after TCRalphabeta/CD19-depleted stem cell transplant. This clonotype originated in a female patient aged 2-9 years who had a stem cell transplant for Fanconi anemia, so the T cells may come from the graft donor. The CDR3 DNA reads as TGCGCCAGCAGCTTGGATGGGGCGGGGGGGCAAGAGCAGTACTTC. Translated, it gives CASSLDGAGGQEQYF.